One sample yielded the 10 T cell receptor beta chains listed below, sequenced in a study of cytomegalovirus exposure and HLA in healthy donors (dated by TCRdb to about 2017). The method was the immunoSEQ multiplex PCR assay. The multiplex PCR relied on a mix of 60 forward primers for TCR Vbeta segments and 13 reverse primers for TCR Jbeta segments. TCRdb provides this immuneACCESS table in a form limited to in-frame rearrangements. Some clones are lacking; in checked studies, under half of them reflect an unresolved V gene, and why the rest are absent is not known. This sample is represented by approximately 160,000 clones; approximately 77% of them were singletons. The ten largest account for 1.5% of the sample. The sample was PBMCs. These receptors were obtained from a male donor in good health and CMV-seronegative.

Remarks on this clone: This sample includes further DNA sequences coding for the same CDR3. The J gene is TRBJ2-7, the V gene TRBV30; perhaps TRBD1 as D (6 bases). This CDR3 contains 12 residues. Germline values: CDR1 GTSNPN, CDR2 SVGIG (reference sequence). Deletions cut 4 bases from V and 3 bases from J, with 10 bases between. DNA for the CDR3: TGTGCCTGGATTGGCAGGGGCTACGAGCAGTACTTC. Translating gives CAWIGRGYEQYF.

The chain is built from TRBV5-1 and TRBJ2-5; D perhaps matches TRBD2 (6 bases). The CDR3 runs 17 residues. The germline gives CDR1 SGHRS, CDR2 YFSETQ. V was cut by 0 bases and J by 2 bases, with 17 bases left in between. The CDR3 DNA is TGCGCCAGCAGCTTGGAGGCCTCGGGGGTTCGGCAAGAGACCCAGTACTTC. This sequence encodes CASSLEASGVRQETQYF. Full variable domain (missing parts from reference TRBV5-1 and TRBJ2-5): KAGVTQTPRYLIKTRGQQVTLSCSPISGHRSVSWYQQTPGQGLQFLFEYFSETQRNKGNFPGRFSGRQFSNSRSEMNVSTLELGDSALYLCASSLEASGVRQETQYFGPGTRLLVL.

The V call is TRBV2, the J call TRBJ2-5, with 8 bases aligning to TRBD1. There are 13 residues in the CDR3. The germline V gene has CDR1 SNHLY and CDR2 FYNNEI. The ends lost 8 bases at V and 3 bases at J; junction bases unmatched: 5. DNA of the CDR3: TGTGCCAGCCTACGACAGGGGAAAGAGACCCAGTACTTC. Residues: CASLRQGKETQYF.

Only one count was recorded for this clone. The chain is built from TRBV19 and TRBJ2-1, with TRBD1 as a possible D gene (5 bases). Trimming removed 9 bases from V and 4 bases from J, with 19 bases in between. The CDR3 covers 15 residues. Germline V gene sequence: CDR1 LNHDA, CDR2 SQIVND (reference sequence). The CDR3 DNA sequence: TGTGCCAGCAGTGGGGCATGGCGGCAGTACAATGAGCAGTTCTTC. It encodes CASSGAWRQYNEQFF. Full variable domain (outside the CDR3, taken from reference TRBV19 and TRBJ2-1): DGGITQSPKYLFRKEGQNVTLSCEQNLNHDAMYWYRQDPGQGLRLIYYSQIVNDFQKGDIAEGYSVSREKKESFPLTVTSAQKNPTAFYLCASSGAWRQYNEQFFGPGTRLTVL.

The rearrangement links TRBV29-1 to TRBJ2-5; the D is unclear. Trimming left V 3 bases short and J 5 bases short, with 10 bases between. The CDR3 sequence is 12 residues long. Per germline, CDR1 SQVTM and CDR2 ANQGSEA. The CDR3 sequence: CSVDGWKETQYF. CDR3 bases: TGCAGCGTTGACGGGTGGAAGGAGACCCAGTACTTC.

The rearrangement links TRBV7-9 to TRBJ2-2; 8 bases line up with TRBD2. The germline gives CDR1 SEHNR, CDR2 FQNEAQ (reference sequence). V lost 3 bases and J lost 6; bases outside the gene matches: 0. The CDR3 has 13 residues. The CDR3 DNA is TGTGCCAGCAGCTTCGGGGGGGCCGGGGAGCTGTTTTTT. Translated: CASSFGGAGELFF.

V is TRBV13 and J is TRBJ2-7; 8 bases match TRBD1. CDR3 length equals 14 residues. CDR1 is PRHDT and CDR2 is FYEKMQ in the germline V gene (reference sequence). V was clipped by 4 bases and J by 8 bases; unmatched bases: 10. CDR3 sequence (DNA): TGTGCCAGCAGCTCCACGGGACAGGAAATGAAGCAGTACTTC. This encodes CASSSTGQEMKQYF.

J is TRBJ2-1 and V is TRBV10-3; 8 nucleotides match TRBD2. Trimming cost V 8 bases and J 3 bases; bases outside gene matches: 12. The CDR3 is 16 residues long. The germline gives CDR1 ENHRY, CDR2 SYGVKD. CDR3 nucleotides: TGTGCCATCCGGCCGGGGGCGGGGGGTATCTACAATGAGCAGTTCTTC. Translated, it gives CAIRPGAGGIYNEQFF.

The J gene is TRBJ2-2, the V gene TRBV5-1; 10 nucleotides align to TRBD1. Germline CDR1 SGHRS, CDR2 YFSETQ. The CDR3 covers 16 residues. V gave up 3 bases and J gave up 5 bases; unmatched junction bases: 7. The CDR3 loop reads CASSSPGTGVTGELFF. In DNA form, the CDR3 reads TGCGCCAGCAGCTCACCCGGGACAGGGGTTACCGGGGAGCTGTTTTTT.

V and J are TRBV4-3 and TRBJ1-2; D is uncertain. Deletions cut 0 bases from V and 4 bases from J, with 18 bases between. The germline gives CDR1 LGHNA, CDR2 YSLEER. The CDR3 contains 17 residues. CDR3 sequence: CASSQESSGRSSYGYTF. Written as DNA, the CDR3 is TGCGCCAGCAGCCAAGAGTCGAGCGGGAGGTCCTCCTATGGCTACACCTTC.